The 30 T cell receptor beta chains in this list originate from one sample, sequenced in a study of shared clonotypes between healthy human individuals. Measured with immunoSEQ multiplex PCR; TCRdb has only the in-frame clones, and not every one. The repertoire holds more than 2,000,000 clones, with 80% to 95% as singletons. Sequenced input: naive CD4+ T cells from PBMCs. Documented subset: CD45RA+ positively selected. The receptor source for this set is a man aged 18 to 30 in good health. Some clones in this sample may be carry-over from other donors' samples.

This clone was seen just once. This sequence joins TRBV7-9 and TRBJ1-2; D call uncertain. The V and J ends lost 2 bases and 0 bases respectively, with 10 bases between them. There are 15 residues in the CDR3. Germline CDR1 reads SEHNR; CDR2 reads FQNEAQ (reference sequence). The CDR3 DNA is TGTGCCAGCAGCTTATTGCTGGGTTCTAACTATGGCTACACCTTC. It encodes CASSLLLGSNYGYTF.

The V gene is TRBV5-1, the J gene TRBJ2-3, with a weak D call TRBD1 (6 bases). With 0 bases removed from V and 4 bases from J, the gap between germline ends came to 15 bases. This CDR3 is 16 amino acids long. Germline CDR1 SGHRS, CDR2 YFSETQ. CDR3 DNA: TGCGCCAGCAGCTTGGTAGGGGGAGTAGTTTCAGATACGCAGTATTTT. Protein: CASSLVGGVVSDTQYF.

V is TRBV5-6 and J is TRBJ1-2; D unclear. The length of the CDR3 is 16 residues. Germline V gene lookup returns CDR1 SGHDT and CDR2 YYEEEE. V was shortened by 3 bases and J by 7 bases, with 22 bases between the two germline ends. The CDR3 loop is CASSSLLVRTRSGYTF. In nucleotides, the CDR3 is TGTGCCAGCAGCTCCCTATTAGTGAGGACCCGGTCTGGCTACACCTTC.

The V and J genes are TRBV9 and TRBJ1-3, with D uncertain. This CDR3 spans 14 amino acids. Germline assignment: CDR1 SGDLS and CDR2 YYNGEE. Trimming took off 5 bases at V and 8 bases at J, with 17 bases between the two ends. CDR3 amino acids: CASRVRVFWYTIYF. The CDR3 DNA is TGTGCCAGCAGGGTCAGAGTGTTTTGGTACACCATATATTTT.

Worth noting for this clone: The sample holds other DNA sequences that translate to the same CDR3. The chain carries TRBV19 and TRBJ2-5; 7 bases are shared with TRBD2. The CDR3 sequence is 13 residues long. CDR1 is LNHDA and CDR2 is SQIVND in the germline V gene (reference sequence). The V segment lost 3 bases and the J segment 5 bases; nucleotides outside the gene matches: 3. The CDR3 DNA reads as TGTGCCAGTAGTATTTTGCGGGGGGAGACCCAGTACTTC. Protein product: CASSILRGETQYF. Filled out from reference TRBV19 and TRBJ2-5, the complete variable domain reads DGGITQSPKYLFRKEGQNVTLSCEQNLNHDAMYWYRQDPGQGLRLIYYSQIVNDFQKGDIAEGYSVSREKKESFPLTVTSAQKNPTAFYLCASSILRGETQYFGPGTRLLVL.

The chain has TRBV11-2 and TRBJ2-2, with a possible D match to TRBD2 (6 bases). The CDR3 is 14 residues long. The germline gives CDR1 SGHAT, CDR2 FQNNGV. The V end was cut by 5 bases, the J end by 7 bases, with 14 bases between. CDR3 region: CASSPDFGGGELFF. The CDR3 bases are TGTGCCAGCAGCCCCGACTTCGGGGGCGGGGAGCTGTTTTTT.

On this clone itself: At one boundary the junction diverges from the germline segment, which might be a read error. The same CDR3 can be traced to other DNA sequences in this sample. CDR3 nucleotides: TGTGCCAGCAGCGACTCGGGGGGCTATGGCTACACCTTC. This translates into CASSDSGGYGYTF. J is TRBJ1-2 and V is TRBV6-4; tentatively, D is TRBD1 (5 bases). The CDR3 loop spans 13 amino acids. Germline CDR1 is MRHNA and CDR2 is SNTAGT.

The chain joins TRBV2 to TRBJ2-7; the D gene is possibly TRBD1 (6 bases). V was clipped by 7 bases and J by 2 bases, with 15 bases between them. The CDR3 totals 14 residues. The germline V gene has CDR1 SNHLY and CDR2 FYNNEI. CDR3 sequence (DNA): TGTGCCAGCAACCCTCAGGGGATAGCCTACGAGCAGTACTTC. Its protein product is CASNPQGIAYEQYF.

The chain carries TRBV4-1 and TRBJ2-2; TRBD2 agrees at 7 bases. Germline CDR1 MGHRA, CDR2 YSYEKL. The junction had 8 bases not matched to a gene; V was cut back by 5 bases and J by 5 bases. CDR3 size: 15 residues. The CDR3 sequence: CASSGTAGTTGELFF. The CDR3 region has the DNA TGCGCCAGCAGCGGCACAGCGGGAACTACCGGGGAGCTGTTTTTT.

This chain joins TRBV6-6 and TRBJ1-2; a weak D match, TRBD1 (5 bases). Germline V gene data show CDR1 as MNHNY and CDR2 as SVGAGI (reference sequence). The ends were cut back, 0 bases at V and 3 bases at J, with 11 bases in the middle. The CDR3 is 15 amino acids. The CDR3 is CASSYSQRDDYGYTF. The CDR3 coding sequence is TGTGCCAGCAGTTACTCACAGCGGGACGACTATGGCTACACCTTC.

The rearrangement links TRBV7-2 to TRBJ1-1; TRBD1 is a possible D gene (6 bases). Germline V gene lookup returns CDR1 SGHTA and CDR2 FQGNSA. V dropped 7 bases and J dropped 0 bases, with 9 bases sitting between them. The CDR3 has 13 amino acids. CDR3: CASKGGLNTEAFF. In nucleotides, the CDR3 is TGTGCCAGCAAAGGGGGGCTGAACACTGAAGCTTTCTTT.

In DNA, the CDR3 is TGTGCCATCAGTGTGGGGCCTGGGACAGTATCAAGGGAGCAGTACTTC. Amino acid sequence: CAISVGPGTVSREQYF. The gene calls are TRBV10-3 and TRBJ2-7; 7 bases match TRBD1. CDR1 and CDR2 from the germline V gene are ENHRY and SYGVKD. This CDR3 region has 16 residues. Germline trimming cut 4 bases from V and 7 bases from J; bases unmatched to any gene: 16.

Here the CDR3 DNA reads TGTGCCAGCAGCCAAGACCTAGTGTCTAATGAGCAGTTCTTC. Translation: CASSQDLVSNEQFF. The genes are TRBV14 and TRBJ2-1; no definite D call. CDR3 length: 14 residues. Germline V gene sequence: CDR1 SGHDN, CDR2 FVKESK. With 0 bases removed from V and 7 bases from J, the gap between germline ends came to 10 bases.

The V gene is TRBV9, the J gene TRBJ2-7; 9 bases are a match to TRBD2. This CDR3 is built from 18 residues. Looked up from germline, CDR1 is SGDLS and CDR2 is YYNGEE. The V segment lost 3 bases and the J segment 1 base; nucleotides outside the gene matches: 14. DNA for the CDR3: TGTGCCAGCAGCGCCCTGGCGGGAGGGCCCTCTGCGTCCTACGAGCAGTACTTC. It yields the protein CASSALAGGPSASYEQYF.

This clone was seen once. Other DNA sequences within the sample encode an identical CDR3. The J gene is TRBJ1-1, the V gene TRBV5-1; the D gene is possibly TRBD1 (5 bases). The CDR3 totals 14 residues. V was trimmed by 0 bases and J by 4 bases, leaving 10 bases between them. CDR1 is SGHRS and CDR2 is YFSETQ in the germline V gene. The CDR3 spells CASSLAGGSTEAFF. CDR3 in DNA: TGCGCCAGCAGCTTGGCGGGGGGAAGCACTGAAGCTTTCTTT.

The chain combines TRBV28 with TRBJ1-4; 8 bases map to TRBD1. Germline trimming cut 6 bases from V and 7 bases from J; bases unmatched to any gene: 7. This CDR3 comprises 14 residues. Germline CDR1 MDHEN, CDR2 SYDVKM. For the CDR3, the DNA is TGTGCCAGCAGCCGAGCGACAGGGGCTGAAAAACTGTTTTTT. It yields the protein CASSRATGAEKLFF.

This clone came up once. This chain uses TRBV7-9 with TRBJ2-7; 14 nucleotides line up with TRBD2. The CDR3 runs to 13 residues. Germline V CDR1 and CDR2: SEHNR, FQNEAQ (reference sequence). The CDR3 sequence: CAGTSGGSHEQYF. CDR3 DNA sequence: TGTGCGGGGACTAGCGGGGGATCTCACGAGCAGTACTTC.

This clone was counted only a few times. Other nucleotide sequences in the sample specify the same CDR3. V is TRBV6-5 and J is TRBJ1-5, with D possibly matching TRBD1 (5 bases). This CDR3 is 13 amino acids long. The ends were cut back, 6 bases at V and 2 bases at J, with 8 bases in the middle. Germline V CDR1 and CDR2: MNHEY, SVGAGI. The CDR3, as DNA: TGTGCCAGCAGGGGGCCGGGCAATCAGCCCCAGCATTTT. Protein product: CASRGPGNQPQHF.

The V call is TRBV2, the J call TRBJ1-2; 9 bases align to TRBD1. Losses at the gene ends were 9 bases for V and 3 bases for J; bases not matched to a gene: 5. The CDR3 spans 13 residues. Germline values: CDR1 SNHLY, CDR2 FYNNEI. The CDR3 region is CASHRGLDYGYTF. The CDR3 DNA sequence: TGTGCCAGTCACAGGGGGCTAGACTATGGCTACACCTTC.

This chain links TRBV27 with TRBJ2-1; 11 bases are shared with TRBD2. The CDR3 spans 17 residues. The V and J ends lost 3 bases and 0 bases, in that order; junction bases with no gene match: 4. CDR1 and CDR2 (germline): MNHEY, SMNVEV (reference sequence). CDR3 sequence reads: CASSFWTSGHSYNEQFF. DNA of the CDR3: TGTGCCAGCAGTTTTTGGACTAGCGGGCACTCCTACAATGAGCAGTTCTTC.

This clone was seen a single time. The chain is built from TRBV28 and TRBJ1-1; a weak D match, TRBD1 (6 bases). The CDR3 sequence is 15 residues long. Germline loops: CDR1 MDHEN, CDR2 SYDVKM. Trimming stripped 6 bases from V and 0 bases from J, with 14 bases between. In DNA form, the CDR3 reads TGTGCCAGCAGGGTGACAGGAACCATGAACACTGAAGCTTTCTTT. Residues: CASRVTGTMNTEAFF. Drawing the rest from reference TRBV28 and TRBJ1-1, the complete variable domain is DVKVTQSSRYLVKRTGEKVFLECVQDMDHENMFWYRQDPGLGLRLIYFSYDVKMKEKGDIPEGYSVSREKKERFSLILESASTNQTSMYLCASRVTGTMNTEAFFGQGTRLTVV.

The chain recombines TRBV29-1 with TRBJ1-2; a weak D match, TRBD1 (5 bases). Trimming pared 2 bases from V and 3 bases from J, leaving 13 bases between. This CDR3 is built from 14 residues. The germline gives CDR1 SQVTM, CDR2 ANQGSEA. The CDR3, as DNA: TGCAGCGTTGAAATCTATGTAGGGGACTATGGCTACACCTTC. Translation: CSVEIYVGDYGYTF.

This clone was recorded once. V and J are TRBV11-3 and TRBJ2-1; 8 bases fit TRBD1. The ends lost 5 bases at V and 2 bases at J; junction bases unmatched: 5. CDR1 SGHNT and CDR2 YENEEA come from the germline V gene. The CDR3 consists of 15 residues. CDR3: CASSRYRGAYNEQFF. In nucleotides, the CDR3 is TGTGCCAGCAGCAGGTACAGGGGGGCCTACAATGAGCAGTTCTTC.

This clone showed up just a few times. The chain joins TRBV20-1 to TRBJ1-1; D not certain. The germline CDR1 and CDR2 sequences are DFQATT and SNEGSKA (reference sequence). V was pared by 6 bases and J by 10 bases, with 12 bases between. The CDR3 runs to 10 residues. CDR3 sequence: CSAPSLSAFF. CDR3 DNA sequence: TGCAGTGCCCCCTCTCTCTCAGCTTTCTTT.

For this clone: The sample has other DNA sequences that encode this CDR3 too. The gene calls are TRBV30 and TRBJ1-1; D remains unclear. The CDR3 has 12 residues. Germline V CDR1 and CDR2: GTSNPN, SVGIG (reference sequence). Trimming stripped 2 bases from V and 0 bases from J, with 4 bases between. This chain's CDR3 is CAWSRMNTEAFF. The CDR3 DNA reads TGTGCCTGGAGTAGGATGAACACTGAAGCTTTCTTT.

About this clone itself: At one boundary the junction diverges from the germline segment, which might be a read error. V is TRBV6-5 and J is TRBJ1-4; D is uncertain. Germline CDR1 and CDR2: MNHEY and SVGAGI. The CDR3 is made up of 13 amino acids. The CDR3 DNA sequence: TGTGTCAGCACGGGTCGCTTTCGGGAAAAACTGTTTTTT. Residues: CVSTGRFREKLFF.

The rearrangement uses TRBV11-2 and TRBJ2-5, with D maybe TRBD1 (5 bases). TRBJ2-7 matches the DNA end more closely, so the J call is doubtful. CDR1 is SGHAT, CDR2 FQNNGV, per germline. The CDR3 has 15 residues. This CDR3 is CASSLGSGKTYEQYF. CDR3 DNA: TGTGCCAGCAGCTTAGGGTCAGGGAAAACCTACGAGCAGTACTTC.

J is TRBJ2-7 and V is TRBV7-2, with D possibly being TRBD2 (6 bases). The germline V gene encodes CDR1 SGHTA and CDR2 FQGNSA. V lost 7 bases and J lost 1, with 11 bases in between. The CDR3 is 13 residues long. The DNA of the CDR3 is TGTGCCAGCACCACCGGGACTTCCTACGAGCAGTACTTC. This encodes CASTTGTSYEQYF.

V and J are TRBV5-1 and TRBJ1-1, with a weak D call TRBD1 (6 bases). The germline CDR1 and CDR2 sequences are SGHRS and YFSETQ. This CDR3 has 14 amino acids. Between the trimmed V and J ends, which lost 4 bases and 1 base, there was a span of 11 bases. The CDR3 bases are TGCGCCAGCAGCCAGGACAGACCGAACACTGAAGCTTTCTTT. Its protein product is CASSQDRPNTEAFF. Full variable domain (missing parts from reference TRBV5-1 and TRBJ1-1): KAGVTQTPRYLIKTRGQQVTLSCSPISGHRSVSWYQQTPGQGLQFLFEYFSETQRNKGNFPGRFSGRQFSNSRSEMNVSTLELGDSALYLCASSQDRPNTEAFFGQGTRLTVV.

This chain links TRBV4-3 with TRBJ1-6; TRBD1 aligns across 7 bases. V was pared by 3 bases and J by 8 bases, with 4 bases of the junction left unmatched. Germline-derived CDR1 and CDR2 are LGHNA and YSLEER. This CDR3 has 14 residues. CDR3 nucleotides: TGCGCCAGCAGCCAGGATGACAGGGATTCACCCCTCCACTTT. Its protein is CASSQDDRDSPLHF.